This section outlines one T cell receptor (beta chain) sequence together with its context. Its antigen is as yet unknown. The sample belongs to a study of CD8+ T cells in alopecia areata. In the study overall: The study gave treated patients oral tofacitinib at 5 to 10 mg twice daily. Treated patients' severity was scored by percentage of affected scalp area.

Regarding treatment: oral pan-JAK inhibitor, 5-10 mg twice daily. Unmatched junction bases numbered 6, after V lost 8 bases and J lost 2 bases. The CDR3 has 15 residues. Germline V gives CDR1 LNHDA, CDR2 SQIVND (reference sequence). Study results and caveats: Scalp samples also contribute reads from the resident alphabeta T cells found in normal skin.

Reverse transcribed after extraction, RNA yielded cDNA as the sequencing template. Data came from immunoSEQ multiplex PCR; TCRdb stores just in-frame clones and leaves some out. The repertoire has over 150,000 clones, about 55% of them found once; the top ten carry 10% to 11%. This chain connects TRBV19 to TRBJ2-1; 10 bases line up with TRBD2. The receptor was derived from a human donor with alopecia areata. Specimen: CD8+ T cells sorted from blood, collected at week 24, from a patient treated with tofacitinib. In DNA form, the CDR3 reads TGTGCCAGTTGGGGGCTAGCGGGGGCCTACAATGAGCAGTTCTTC. Its translation: CASWGLAGAYNEQFF.